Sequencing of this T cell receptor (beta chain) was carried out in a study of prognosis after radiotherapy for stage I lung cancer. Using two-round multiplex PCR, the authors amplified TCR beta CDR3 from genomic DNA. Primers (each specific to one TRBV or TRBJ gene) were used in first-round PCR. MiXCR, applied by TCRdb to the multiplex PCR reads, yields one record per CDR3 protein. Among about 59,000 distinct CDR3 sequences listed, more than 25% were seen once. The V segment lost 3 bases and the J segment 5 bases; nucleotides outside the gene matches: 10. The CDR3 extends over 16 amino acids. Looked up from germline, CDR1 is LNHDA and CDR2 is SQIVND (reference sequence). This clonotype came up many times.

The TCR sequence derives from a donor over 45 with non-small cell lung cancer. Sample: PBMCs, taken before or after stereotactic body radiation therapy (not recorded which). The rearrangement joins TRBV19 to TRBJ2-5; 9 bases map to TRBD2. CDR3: CASSMGLATLPETQYF. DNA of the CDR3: TGTGCCAGTAGTATGGGACTAGCTACCCTTCCGGAGACCCAGTACTTC. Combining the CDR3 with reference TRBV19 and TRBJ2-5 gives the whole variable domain DGGITQSPKYLFRKEGQNVTLSCEQNLNHDAMYWYRQDPGQGLRLIYYSQIVNDFQKGDIAEGYSVSREKKESFPLTVTSAQKNPTAFYLCASSMGLATLPETQYFGPGTRLLVL.